This TCR beta chain derives from a study of T cell repertoires in cytomegalovirus infection. Study in general: Recently identified HLA-C-restricted CMV epitopes and well-studied HLA-B-restricted CMV epitopes were used by the study. Public TCR beta signature analysis indicated the presence of both CMV infection and matching HLA type. Whole-study findings and limits: Ex vivo, HLA-C-restricted CMV-specific TCR beta clonotypes prevailed over the rest of the response.

Each CDR3 protein gets one entry after TCRdb re-called the reads with MiXCR. This sample carries over 250,000 distinct CDR3 sequences, less than 25% of them seen once, and the ten largest clones take under 25%. Concerning this clonotype itself: The antigen remains unidentified. Just one base apart from a much larger clone, this may be a read error.

The sample consisted of cultured PBMCs, taken from culture after CMV antigen stimulation. This sequence was found in a human donor in good health (CMV status not recorded). Some clones in this sample may be carry-over from other donors' samples.

The chain's CDR3 is CASGLAPRTSVGNEQFF. In nucleotides, the CDR3 is TGTGCCAGCGGCTTAGCTCCGAGGACTAGCGTGGGGAATGAGCAGTTCTTC. The V call is TRBV7-2, the J call TRBJ2-1; the match to TRBD2 covers 9 bases. The CDR3 contains 17 residues. Per the germline V gene, CDR1 is SGHTA and CDR2 is FQGNSA.